This entry features one TCR beta chain sequence. What it binds is not known. Method: immunoSEQ multiplex PCR; TCRdb's copy keeps in-frame clones and lacks some. The table has around 56,000 clones, more than 60% seen once. This sample stems from a study of vaccination effects on CD4 cells after COVID-19. Turning to the study itself: Wells each received 2.2 million or so PBMC, cultured with 9 to 10 IU/ml IL-2 and around 9.8 ug/ml peptides.

Having been cultured for 10 days, the cells underwent CD4+ T cell isolation. This CDR3 is built from 14 residues. The J gene is TRBJ1-6, the V gene TRBV21-1; the DNA was not used to check the table's D call, TRBD1. TRBV21-1 represents a pseudogene. The sequence was collected from a human donor who received a COVID-19 vaccine. Specimen: CD4+ T cells from PBMCs cultured without peptide, collected before COVID-19 vaccination. CDR3 amino acids: CASSKVVTWSPLHF. Written as DNA, the CDR3 is TGTGCCAGCAGCAAAGTCGTGACATGGTCACCCCTCCACTTT.